This T cell receptor beta chain came from a study of neurological immune-mediated disorders. Notes on the study in general: Multiple sclerosis, the disease with the least TCR clonal expansion, fell below healthy controls, whereas HTLV-1-associated myelopathy showed the most.

The CDR3 is made up of 16 amino acids. V dropped 4 bases and J dropped 0; count of bases not matched to a gene: 3. From germline, CDR1 is SGHTA and CDR2 FQGNSA. The sample holds a few counts of this clonotype. Its specificity is unknown. TCRdb redid the calling of the 5' RACE reads with MiXCR, one entry per CDR3 protein. The sample yields roughly 50,000 distinct CDR3 sequences, approximately 12% seen once. Described time point: longitudinal time-point 3. Unsorted libraries were generated from 2 million PBMCs held at -80 degrees C. The chain has TRBV7-2 and TRBJ1-3; TRBD1 aligns across 10 bases. The sample taken for sequencing was PBMCs. The sequence came from a male donor with HTLV-1-associated myelopathy (HAM/TSP). The CDR3 nucleotides read TGTGCCAGCAGCTCCCGGACAGGGGGCTCTGGAAACACCATATATTTT. As protein: CASSSRTGGSGNTIYF.